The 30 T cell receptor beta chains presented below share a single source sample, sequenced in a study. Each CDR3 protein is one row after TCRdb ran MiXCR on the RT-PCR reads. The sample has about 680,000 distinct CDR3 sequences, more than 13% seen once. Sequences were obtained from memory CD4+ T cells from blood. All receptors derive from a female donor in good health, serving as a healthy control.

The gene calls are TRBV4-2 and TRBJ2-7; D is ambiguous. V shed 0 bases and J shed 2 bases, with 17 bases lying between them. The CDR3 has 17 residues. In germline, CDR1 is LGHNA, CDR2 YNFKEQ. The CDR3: CASSQDGTQVAPYEQYF. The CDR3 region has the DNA TGTGCCAGCAGCCAAGATGGAACCCAGGTTGCCCCCTACGAGCAGTACTTC.

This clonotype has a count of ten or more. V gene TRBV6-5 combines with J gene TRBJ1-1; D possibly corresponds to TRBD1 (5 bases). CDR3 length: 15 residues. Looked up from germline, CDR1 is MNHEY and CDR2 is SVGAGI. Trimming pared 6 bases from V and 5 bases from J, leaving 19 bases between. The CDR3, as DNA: TGTGCCAGCAGCACTTCCGAATATAGGGGAACTGAAGCTTTCTTT. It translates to CASSTSEYRGTEAFF.

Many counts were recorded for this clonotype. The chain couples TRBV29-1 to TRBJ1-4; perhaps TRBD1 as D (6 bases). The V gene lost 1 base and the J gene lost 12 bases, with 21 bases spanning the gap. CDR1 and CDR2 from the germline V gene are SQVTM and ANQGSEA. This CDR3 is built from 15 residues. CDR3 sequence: CSVEGRGGPVGELFF. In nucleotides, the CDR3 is TGCAGCGTTGAAGGGAGGGGGGGGCCCGTCGGGGAACTGTTTTTT. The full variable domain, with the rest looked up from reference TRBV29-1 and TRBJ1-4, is SAVISQKPSRDICQRGTSLTIQCQVDSQVTMMFWYRQQPGQSLTLIATANQGSEATYESGFVIDKFPISRPNLTFSTLTVSNMSPEDSSIYLCSVEGRGGPVGELFFGSGTQLSVL.

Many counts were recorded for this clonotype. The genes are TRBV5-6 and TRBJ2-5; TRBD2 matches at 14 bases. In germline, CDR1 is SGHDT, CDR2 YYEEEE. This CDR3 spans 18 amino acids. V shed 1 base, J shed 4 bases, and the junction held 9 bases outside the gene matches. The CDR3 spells CASSLPQGGLAGGETQYF. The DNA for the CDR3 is TGTGCCAGCAGCTTGCCCCAGGGCGGACTAGCGGGAGGAGAGACCCAGTACTTC.

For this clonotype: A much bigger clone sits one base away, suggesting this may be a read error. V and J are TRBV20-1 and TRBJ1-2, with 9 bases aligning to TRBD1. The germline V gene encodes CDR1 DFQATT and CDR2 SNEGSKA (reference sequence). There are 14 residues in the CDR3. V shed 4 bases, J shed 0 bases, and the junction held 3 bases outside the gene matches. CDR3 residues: CSATRTGANYGYTF. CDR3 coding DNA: TGCAGTGCTACCAGGACAGGGGCTAACTATGGCTACACCTTC.

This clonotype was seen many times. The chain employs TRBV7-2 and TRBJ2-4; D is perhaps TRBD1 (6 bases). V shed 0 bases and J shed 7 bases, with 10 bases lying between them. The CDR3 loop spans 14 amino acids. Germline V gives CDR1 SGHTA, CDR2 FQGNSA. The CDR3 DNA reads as TGTGCCAGCAGCTTAGCCAGGGGTGGGAACATTCAGTACTTC. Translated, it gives CASSLARGGNIQYF.

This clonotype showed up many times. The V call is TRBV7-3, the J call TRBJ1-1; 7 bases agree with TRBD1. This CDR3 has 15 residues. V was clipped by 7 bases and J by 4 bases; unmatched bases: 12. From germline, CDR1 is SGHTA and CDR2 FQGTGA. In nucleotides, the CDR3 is TGTGCCAGCAACCTGGTCCCAACAGGGGCCACTGAAGCTTTCTTT. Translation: CASNLVPTGATEAFF.

The CDR3 coding sequence is TGTGCCAGCAGTAAGGGACAGGCGCGGAGCGAGCAGTACTTC. It translates to CASSKGQARSEQYF. This rearrangement joins TRBV6-2 or TRBV6-3 to TRBJ2-7; the match to TRBD1 covers 8 bases. Germline loops: CDR1 MNHEY, CDR2 SVGEGT. The CDR3 is made up of 14 amino acids. Trimming at V came to 5 bases and at J to 6 bases, leaving 9 bases not matched to a gene.

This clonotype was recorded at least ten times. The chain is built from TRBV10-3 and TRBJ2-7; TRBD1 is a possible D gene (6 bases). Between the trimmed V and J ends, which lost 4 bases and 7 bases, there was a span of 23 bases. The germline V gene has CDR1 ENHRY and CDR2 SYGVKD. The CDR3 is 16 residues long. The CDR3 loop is CAISALPGHDGKEQYF. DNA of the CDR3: TGTGCCATCAGTGCGTTGCCGGGACACGATGGGAAAGAGCAGTACTTC.

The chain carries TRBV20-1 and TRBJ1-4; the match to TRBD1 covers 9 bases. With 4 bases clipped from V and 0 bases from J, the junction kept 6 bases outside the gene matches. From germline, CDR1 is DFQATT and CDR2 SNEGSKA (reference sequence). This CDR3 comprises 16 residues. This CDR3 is CSATGQGPSTNEKLFF. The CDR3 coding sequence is TGCAGTGCTACGGGACAGGGCCCCTCAACTAATGAAAAACTGTTTTTT.

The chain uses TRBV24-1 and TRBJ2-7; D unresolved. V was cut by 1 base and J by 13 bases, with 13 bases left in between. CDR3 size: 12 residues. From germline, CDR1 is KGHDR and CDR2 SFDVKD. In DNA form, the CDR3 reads TGTGCCACCAGTGATTTTGCTGAAAGACTCTACTTC. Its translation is CATSDFAERLYF.

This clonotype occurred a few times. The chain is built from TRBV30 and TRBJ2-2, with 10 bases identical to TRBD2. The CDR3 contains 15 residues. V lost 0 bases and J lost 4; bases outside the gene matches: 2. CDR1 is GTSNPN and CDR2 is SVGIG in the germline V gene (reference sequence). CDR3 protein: CAWSVLAGITGELFF. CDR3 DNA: TGTGCCTGGAGTGTACTAGCGGGGATCACCGGGGAGCTGTTTTTT.

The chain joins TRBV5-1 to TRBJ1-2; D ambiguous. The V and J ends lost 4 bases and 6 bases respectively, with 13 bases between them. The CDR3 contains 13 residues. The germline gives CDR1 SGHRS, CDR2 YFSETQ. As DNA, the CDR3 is TGCGCCAGCAGCCCTATCATCGATGATGGCTACACCTTC. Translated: CASSPIIDDGYTF.

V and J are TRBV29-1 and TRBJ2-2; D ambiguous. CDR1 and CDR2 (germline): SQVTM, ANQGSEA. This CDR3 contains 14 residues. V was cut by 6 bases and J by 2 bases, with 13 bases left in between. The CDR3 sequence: CSVTFTPNTGELFF. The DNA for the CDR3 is TGCAGCGTGACGTTCACCCCAAACACCGGGGAGCTGTTTTTT.

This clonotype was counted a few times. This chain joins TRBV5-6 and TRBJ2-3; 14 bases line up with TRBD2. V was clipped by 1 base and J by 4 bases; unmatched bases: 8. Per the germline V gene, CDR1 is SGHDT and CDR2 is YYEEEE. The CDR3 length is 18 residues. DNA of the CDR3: TGTGCCAGCAGCTTGCCGGGACTAGCGGGAGACAGTTCAGATACGCAGTATTTT. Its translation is CASSLPGLAGDSSDTQYF.

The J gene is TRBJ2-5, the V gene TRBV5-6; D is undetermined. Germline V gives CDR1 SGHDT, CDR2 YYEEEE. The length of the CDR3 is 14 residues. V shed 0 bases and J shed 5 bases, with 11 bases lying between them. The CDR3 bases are TGTGCCAGCAGCTTGGAGCATCCCCTTGAGACCCAGTACTTC. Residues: CASSLEHPLETQYF.

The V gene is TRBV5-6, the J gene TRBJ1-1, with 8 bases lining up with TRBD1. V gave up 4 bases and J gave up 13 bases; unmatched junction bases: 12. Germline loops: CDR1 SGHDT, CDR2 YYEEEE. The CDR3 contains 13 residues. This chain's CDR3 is CASSRTGPDGGFF. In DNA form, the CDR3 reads TGTGCCAGCAGCCGGACAGGGCCCGACGGGGGTTTCTTT.

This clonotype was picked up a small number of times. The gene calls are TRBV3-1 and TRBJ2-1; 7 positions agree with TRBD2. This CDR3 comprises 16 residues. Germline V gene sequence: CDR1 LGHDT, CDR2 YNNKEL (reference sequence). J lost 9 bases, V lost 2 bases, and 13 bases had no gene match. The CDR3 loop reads CASSQISGTSAPEQFF. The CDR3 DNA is TGTGCCAGCAGCCAAATTTCCGGTACTAGCGCCCCTGAGCAGTTCTTC.

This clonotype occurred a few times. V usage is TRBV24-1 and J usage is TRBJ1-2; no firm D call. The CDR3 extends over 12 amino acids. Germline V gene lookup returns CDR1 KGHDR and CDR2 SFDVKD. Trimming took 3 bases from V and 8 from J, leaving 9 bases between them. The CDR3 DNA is TGTGCCACCAGTGATCATTTCAGCGGCTACACCTTC. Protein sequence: CATSDHFSGYTF.

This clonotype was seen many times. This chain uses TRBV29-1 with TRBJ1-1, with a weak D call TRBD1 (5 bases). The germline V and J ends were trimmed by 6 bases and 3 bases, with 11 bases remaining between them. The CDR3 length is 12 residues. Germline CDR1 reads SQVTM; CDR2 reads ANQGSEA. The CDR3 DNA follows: TGCAGCGTCGGGTTGGGGGACACTGAAGCTTTCTTT. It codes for CSVGLGDTEAFF. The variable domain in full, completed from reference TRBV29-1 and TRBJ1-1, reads SAVISQKPSRDICQRGTSLTIQCQVDSQVTMMFWYRQQPGQSLTLIATANQGSEATYESGFVIDKFPISRPNLTFSTLTVSNMSPEDSSIYLCSVGLGDTEAFFGQGTRLTVV.

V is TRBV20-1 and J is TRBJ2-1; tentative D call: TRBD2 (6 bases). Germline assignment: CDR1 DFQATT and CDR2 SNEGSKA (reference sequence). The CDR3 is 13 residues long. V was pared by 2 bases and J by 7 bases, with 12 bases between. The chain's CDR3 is CSARTRRANEQFF. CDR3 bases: TGCAGTGCTAGAACCAGGAGGGCGAATGAGCAGTTCTTC.

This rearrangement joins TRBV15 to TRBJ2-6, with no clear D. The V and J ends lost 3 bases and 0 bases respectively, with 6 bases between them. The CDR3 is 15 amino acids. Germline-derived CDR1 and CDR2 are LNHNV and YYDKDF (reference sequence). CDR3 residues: CATSSQSSGANVLTF. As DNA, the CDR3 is TGTGCCACCAGCAGTCAAAGCTCTGGGGCCAACGTCCTGACTTTC.

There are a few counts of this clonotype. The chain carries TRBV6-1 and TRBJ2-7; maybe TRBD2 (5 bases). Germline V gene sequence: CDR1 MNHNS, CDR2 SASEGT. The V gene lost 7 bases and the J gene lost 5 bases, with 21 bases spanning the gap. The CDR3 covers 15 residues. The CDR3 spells CASTGGLVSFHEQYF. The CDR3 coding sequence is TGTGCCAGCACTGGCGGGCTGGTATCATTCCACGAGCAGTACTTC.

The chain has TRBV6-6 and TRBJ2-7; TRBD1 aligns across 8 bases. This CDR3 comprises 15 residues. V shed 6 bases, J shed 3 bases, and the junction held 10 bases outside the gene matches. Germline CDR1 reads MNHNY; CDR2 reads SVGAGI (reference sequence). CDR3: CASRSGQGVVYEQYF. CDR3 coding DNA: TGTGCCAGCAGATCAGGACAGGGCGTCGTCTACGAGCAGTACTTC.

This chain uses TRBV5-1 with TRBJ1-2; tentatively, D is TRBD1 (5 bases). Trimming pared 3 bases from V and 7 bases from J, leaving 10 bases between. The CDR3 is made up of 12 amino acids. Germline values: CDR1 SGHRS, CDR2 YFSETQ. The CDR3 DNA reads TGCGCCAGCAGCTCGGGAACAGGTGGCTACACCTTC. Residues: CASSSGTGGYTF.

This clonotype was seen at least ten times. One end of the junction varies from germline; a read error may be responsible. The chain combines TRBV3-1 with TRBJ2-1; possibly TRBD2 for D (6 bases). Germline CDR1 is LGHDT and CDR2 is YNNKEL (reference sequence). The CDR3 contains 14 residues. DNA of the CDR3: TGCGCCAGCAGCCAAGCGGGCTCCTACAATGAGCAGTTCTTC. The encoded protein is CASSQAGSYNEQFF.

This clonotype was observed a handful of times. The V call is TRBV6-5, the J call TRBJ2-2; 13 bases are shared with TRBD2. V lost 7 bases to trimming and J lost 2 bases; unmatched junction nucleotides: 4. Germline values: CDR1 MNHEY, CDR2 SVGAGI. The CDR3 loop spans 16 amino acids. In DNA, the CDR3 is TGTGCCAGCAAAACTAGCGGGGGGGCCAACACCGGGGAGCTGTTTTTT. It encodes CASKTSGGANTGELFF.

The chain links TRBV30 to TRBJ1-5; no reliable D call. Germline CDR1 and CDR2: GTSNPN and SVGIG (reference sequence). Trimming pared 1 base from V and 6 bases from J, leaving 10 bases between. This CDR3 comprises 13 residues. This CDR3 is CAWSESLIQPQHF. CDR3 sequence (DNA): TGTGCCTGGAGTGAATCCCTTATTCAGCCCCAGCATTTT.

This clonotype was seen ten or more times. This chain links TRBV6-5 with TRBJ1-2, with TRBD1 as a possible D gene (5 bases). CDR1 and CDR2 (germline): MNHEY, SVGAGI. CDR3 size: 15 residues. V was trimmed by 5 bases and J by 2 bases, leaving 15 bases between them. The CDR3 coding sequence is TGTGCCAGCAGTGCCGACAGCACACCCAACTATGGCTACACCTTC. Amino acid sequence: CASSADSTPNYGYTF.

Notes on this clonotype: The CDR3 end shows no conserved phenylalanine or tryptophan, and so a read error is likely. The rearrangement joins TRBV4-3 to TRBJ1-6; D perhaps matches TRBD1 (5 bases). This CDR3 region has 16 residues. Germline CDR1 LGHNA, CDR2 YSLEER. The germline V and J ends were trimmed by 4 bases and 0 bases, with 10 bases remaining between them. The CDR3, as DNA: TGCGCCAGCAGCCCGGGGGGGAGCTCCTATAATTCACCCCTCCACCTT. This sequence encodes CASSPGGSSYNSPLHL.